Below are 27 T cell receptor beta chains sequenced from a single sample in a study of cytomegalovirus exposure and HLA in healthy donors. Assay used: immunoSEQ multiplex PCR; TCRdb lists only in-frame clones, some missing. This sample has 150,000 or so clones, with approximately 86% found just once. The sequenced sample consisted of PBMCs. The source of these receptors is a man in his late teens or twenties in good health and CMV-seropositive.

This chain joins TRBV20-1 and TRBJ2-3, with no clear D. Between the trimmed V and J ends, which lost 5 bases and 3 bases, there was a span of 6 bases. Germline V CDR1 and CDR2: DFQATT, SNEGSKA (reference sequence). The CDR3 consists of 11 residues. CDR3 nucleotides: TGCAGTGCTCCCCGGACAGATACGCAGTATTTT. Its protein is CSAPRTDTQYF.

This rearrangement joins TRBV5-1 to TRBJ2-7; TRBD2 matches at 7 bases. CDR1 and CDR2 from the germline V gene are SGHRS and YFSETQ. With 3 bases clipped from V and 8 bases from J, the junction kept 8 bases outside the gene matches. The CDR3 is 13 amino acids. CDR3 DNA sequence: TGCGCCAGCAGCTCGGCTAGCGGATTACAGCAGTACTTC. Its translation: CASSSASGLQQYF.

This clone has more than one count but fewer than ten. V usage is TRBV4-2 and J usage is TRBJ1-2, with 7 bases fitting TRBD1. The germline gives CDR1 LGHNA, CDR2 YNFKEQ. The CDR3 extends over 13 amino acids. The V segment lost 4 bases and the J segment 6 bases; nucleotides outside the gene matches: 5. The CDR3 here is CASSPGQYHGYTF. Written as DNA, the CDR3 is TGTGCCAGCAGCCCGGGACAGTACCATGGCTACACCTTC.

This chain links TRBV2 with TRBJ2-2; TRBD1 matches at 7 bases. V was pared by 4 bases and J by 2 bases, with 7 bases of the junction left unmatched. Germline CDR1 SNHLY, CDR2 FYNNEI. The CDR3 covers 16 residues. The CDR3 coding sequence is TGTGCCAGCAGTGGGGTGGGGGACAGAAACACCGGGGAGCTGTTTTTT. Translated, it gives CASSGVGDRNTGELFF.

This clone came up once. V and J are TRBV27 and TRBJ2-2, with TRBD1 matching 7 bases. The CDR3 consists of 15 residues. V gave up 5 bases and J gave up 5 bases; unmatched junction bases: 8. The V gene's germline CDR1 is MNHEY and CDR2 SMNVEV (reference sequence). This chain's CDR3 is CASSTDRVGTGELFF. The CDR3 nucleotides read TGTGCCAGCAGTACAGACAGGGTTGGGACCGGGGAGCTGTTTTTT.

The rearrangement links TRBV30 to TRBJ1-1; D is uncertain. Trimming took off 1 base at V and 7 bases at J, with 16 bases between the two ends. The CDR3 has 14 amino acids. Germline V gene lookup returns CDR1 GTSNPN and CDR2 SVGIG (reference sequence). The CDR3 loop reads CAWSGPWRANEAFF. CDR3 sequence (DNA): TGTGCCTGGAGTGGGCCGTGGAGGGCTAATGAAGCTTTCTTT. Drawing the rest from reference TRBV30 and TRBJ1-1, the complete variable domain is SQTIHQWPATLVQPVGSPLSLECTVEGTSNPNLYWYRQAAGRGLQLLFYSVGIGQISSEVPQNLSASRPQDRQFILSSKKLLLSDSGFYLCAWSGPWRANEAFFGQGTRLTVV.

The CDR3 region has the DNA TGTGCCAGCACCGAGGGGGGGAGTAGGACTGAAGCTTTCTTT. This codes for CASTEGGSRTEAFF. This chain uses TRBV13 with TRBJ1-1, with a possible D match to TRBD1 (6 bases). Germline CDR1 is PRHDT and CDR2 is FYEKMQ (reference sequence). This CDR3 comprises 14 residues. The germline V and J ends were trimmed by 7 bases and 5 bases, with 17 bases remaining between them.

The rearrangement links TRBV27 to TRBJ2-7; 7 positions agree with TRBD2. The trim removed 6 bases at V and 4 bases at J, leaving 9 bases unmatched. This CDR3 has 14 residues. Germline values: CDR1 MNHEY, CDR2 SMNVEV (reference sequence). The CDR3 is CASSPGGPSYEQYF. The CDR3 region has the DNA TGTGCCAGCAGCCCGGGGGGACCCTCATACGAGCAGTACTTC.

This chain joins TRBV11-3 and TRBJ2-1; TRBD2 might be the D (7 bases). This CDR3 spans 15 amino acids. V lost 1 base and J 7 bases, leaving 14 bases between the germline ends. From germline, CDR1 is SGHNT and CDR2 YENEEA. The CDR3 loop reads CASSLAWGGKNEQFF. CDR3 DNA sequence: TGTGCCAGCAGCTTAGCTTGGGGGGGCAAGAATGAGCAGTTCTTC. Full variable domain (remainder filled in from reference TRBV11-3 and TRBJ2-1): EAGVVQSPRYKIIEKKQPVAFWCNPISGHNTLYWYLQNLGQGPELLIRYENEEAVDDSQLPKDRFSAERLKGVDSTLKIQPAELGDSAVYLCASSLAWGGKNEQFFGPGTRLTVL.

This sequence joins TRBV4-3 and TRBJ2-2; tentative D call: TRBD1 (5 bases). The germline CDR1 and CDR2 sequences are LGHNA and YSLEER. V was trimmed by 0 bases and J by 4 bases, leaving 15 bases between them. The CDR3 runs to 17 residues. The CDR3 sequence is CASSQEDVRVLTGELFF. Written as DNA, the CDR3 is TGCGCCAGCAGCCAAGAGGACGTCAGGGTGCTCACCGGGGAGCTGTTTTTT.

This CDR3 reads CASSYLGTGTYGYTF. As DNA, the CDR3 is TGTGCCAGCAGTTACCTTGGGACAGGGACCTATGGCTACACCTTC. The rearrangement joins TRBV6-5 to TRBJ1-2; TRBD1 aligns across 9 bases. Unmatched junction bases numbered 5, after V lost 2 bases and J lost 4 bases. This CDR3 spans 15 amino acids. The V gene's germline CDR1 is MNHEY and CDR2 SVGAGI.

V gene TRBV5-5 combines with J gene TRBJ1-6; D gene ambiguous. Germline assignment: CDR1 SGHKS and CDR2 YYEKEE (reference sequence). The CDR3 covers 16 residues. Trimming took 0 bases from V and 9 from J, leaving 16 bases between them. The CDR3 DNA reads as TGTGCCAGCAGCTTGGATTTGTTCCCAGCGGGTTCACCCCTCCACTTT. Translating it yields CASSLDLFPAGSPLHF.

The CDR3: CSVGSTIWANVLTF. In DNA form, the CDR3 reads TGCAGCGTTGGGAGCACAATCTGGGCCAACGTCCTGACTTTC. The chain employs TRBV29-1 and TRBJ2-6; D unclear. V lost 4 bases to trimming and J lost 5 bases, with 12 bases between them. Germline CDR1 reads SQVTM; CDR2 reads ANQGSEA. The CDR3 covers 14 residues.

The chain uses TRBV7-7 and TRBJ2-5; 10 positions agree with TRBD2. CDR1 is SSHAT and CDR2 is FNYEAQ in the germline V gene (reference sequence). The CDR3 spans 15 residues. V lost 2 bases and J lost 4; bases outside the gene matches: 4. The DNA for the CDR3 is TGTGCCAGCAGCTTAAATCCTAGCGGGAGAGAGACCCAGTACTTC. It is translated as CASSLNPSGRETQYF.

V is TRBV11-1 and J is TRBJ1-2; TRBD1 aligns across 9 bases. Germline V gene sequence: CDR1 SGHAT, CDR2 FQDESV (reference sequence). The junction had 5 bases not matched to a gene; V was cut back by 6 bases and J by 3 bases. This CDR3 contains 14 residues. In DNA form, the CDR3 reads TGTGCCAGCAGTTCGGACAGGGGAGACTATGGCTACACCTTC. This codes for CASSSDRGDYGYTF.

J is TRBJ1-2 and V is TRBV25-1; a weak D match, TRBD1 (6 bases). The CDR3 loop spans 13 amino acids. The V gene lost 3 bases and the J gene lost 7 bases, with 12 bases spanning the gap. Looked up from germline, CDR1 is MGHDK and CDR2 is SYGVNS. The CDR3: CASSDPGARGYTF. The CDR3 coding sequence is TGTGCCAGCAGTGACCCAGGGGCTCGTGGCTACACCTTC.

The chain carries TRBV6-4 and TRBJ2-1, with a possible D match to TRBD1 (6 bases). Trimming took 3 bases from V and 0 from J, leaving 6 bases between them. Germline V gene lookup returns CDR1 MRHNA and CDR2 SNTAGT. The CDR3 length is 14 residues. The chain's CDR3 is CASSEDSSYNEQFF. CDR3 bases: TGTGCCAGCAGTGAGGACAGCTCCTACAATGAGCAGTTCTTC.

The chain couples TRBV6-5 to TRBJ2-7, with D perhaps TRBD1 (5 bases). V lost 9 bases to trimming and J lost 2 bases, with 14 bases between them. The CDR3 is made up of 13 amino acids. Germline V gene sequence: CDR1 MNHEY, CDR2 SVGAGI. The CDR3 region has the DNA TGTGCCAGTGGGGCGGCAGCCACCTACGAGCAGTACTTC. Translated, it gives CASGAAATYEQYF.

The chain recombines TRBV7-9 with TRBJ2-3; TRBD2 aligns across 12 bases. Germline assignment: CDR1 SEHNR and CDR2 FQNEAQ (reference sequence). The CDR3 is 16 residues long. Unmatched junction bases numbered 2, after V lost 2 bases and J lost 2 bases. CDR3 sequence (DNA): TGTGCCAGCAGCTTAACTAGCGGGGGGCCCACAGATACGCAGTATTTT. Translating it yields CASSLTSGGPTDTQYF.

The V and J genes are TRBV6-1 and TRBJ2-7; 8 bases match TRBD1. In germline, CDR1 is MNHNS, CDR2 SASEGT. This CDR3 spans 13 amino acids. The J segment lost 4 bases and the V segment lost 4 bases, leaving 3 bases of the junction unmatched. The CDR3 sequence: CASSAGGGYEQYF. The CDR3 nucleotides read TGTGCCAGCAGTGCAGGGGGCGGTTACGAGCAGTACTTC.

This clone was detected only once. The chain carries TRBV4-1 and TRBJ1-2, with a weak D call TRBD1 (6 bases). Trimming stripped 4 bases from V and 7 bases from J, with 16 bases between. The CDR3 sequence is 14 residues long. The germline V gene encodes CDR1 MGHRA and CDR2 YSYEKL. This CDR3 reads CASSLPGQSGGYTF. The CDR3 nucleotides read TGCGCCAGCAGCCTCCCCGGACAGAGTGGTGGCTACACCTTC.

The CDR3 protein is CASSLVYEEFGGYTF. The CDR3 DNA sequence: TGTGCCAGCAGCTTGGTCTACGAAGAGTTTGGTGGCTACACCTTC. This chain joins TRBV5-6 and TRBJ1-2; D not resolved. The CDR3 has 15 residues. Looked up from germline, CDR1 is SGHDT and CDR2 is YYEEEE. Trimming cost V 0 bases and J 7 bases, with 16 bases left between them.

The rearrangement links TRBV10-2 to TRBJ2-7, with 8 bases matching TRBD2. The V gene end was trimmed by 7 bases and the J gene end by 4 bases; junction bases not matched to a gene: 15. Germline CDR1 and CDR2: WSHSY and SAAADI. CDR3 length: 16 amino acids. The CDR3 coding sequence is TGCGCCAGCAAAGTAGCGGGGAACCCCCCCCCATACGAGCAGTACTTC. Its protein is CASKVAGNPPPYEQYF.

The V and J genes are TRBV4-3 and TRBJ2-7, with D possibly TRBD1 on 6 matching bases. V lost 4 bases and J 7 bases, leaving 14 bases between the germline ends. Germline V gene sequence: CDR1 LGHNA, CDR2 YSLEER. The CDR3 contains 13 residues. CDR3 protein: CASSRIQGGEQYF. The CDR3 DNA follows: TGCGCCAGCAGCCGAATACAGGGCGGGGAGCAGTACTTC.

The chain recombines TRBV5-1 with TRBJ2-3, with D unresolved. V gave up 0 bases and J gave up 1 base, with 9 bases separating them. From germline, CDR1 is SGHRS and CDR2 YFSETQ. The CDR3 runs to 15 residues. CDR3 protein: CASSLGGWGTDTQYF. DNA of the CDR3: TGCGCCAGCAGCTTGGGAGGATGGGGCACAGATACGCAGTATTTT.

In its sample, this clone was seen a few times. The J gene is TRBJ2-7, the V gene TRBV19; 8 bases align to TRBD1. CDR1 LNHDA and CDR2 SQIVND come from the germline V gene (reference sequence). The CDR3 is 14 residues long. V lost 6 bases and J lost 0; bases outside the gene matches: 4. The CDR3 DNA follows: TGTGCCAGTAGGGACAGGGCCCGCTCCTACGAGCAGTACTTC. Protein product: CASRDRARSYEQYF.

The gene calls are TRBV28 and TRBJ2-5; the match to TRBD2 covers 16 bases. The CDR3 sequence is 17 residues long. CDR1 and CDR2 from the germline V gene are MDHEN and SYDVKM. Losses at the gene ends were 7 bases for V and 5 bases for J; bases not matched to a gene: 10. The chain's CDR3 is CASNPGLAGGVGETQYF. As DNA, the CDR3 is TGTGCCAGCAACCCGGGACTAGCGGGGGGGGTCGGGGAGACCCAGTACTTC.